This paragraph covers one T cell receptor (beta chain) sequence. V lost 3 bases and J 5 bases, leaving 9 bases between the germline ends. The CDR3 contains 13 residues. Germline CDR1 is MNHEY and CDR2 is SMNVEV (reference sequence). These data belong to a study of T cell changes during pregnancy in multiple sclerosis. Only in-frame clones appear in the TCRdb table, and some are missing; sequencing was by immunoSEQ multiplex PCR. The repertoire holds over 35,000 clones, with around 92% as singletons. The chain employs TRBV27 and TRBJ2-3; the D gene could be TRBD1 or TRBD2 (5 bases each). The sample comprised peripheral blood. The clonotype originates from a female donor with multiple sclerosis, enrolled in a pregnancy study. The CDR3: CASSFRDVDTQYF. CDR3 nucleotides: TGTGCCAGCAGTTTCCGGGACGTAGATACGCAGTATTTT.